This TCR beta chain was sequenced during a study of T cell responses to AZD1222 COVID-19 vaccine. Looked up from germline, CDR1 is MNHNY and CDR2 is SVGAGI (reference sequence). J was trimmed by 12 bases and V by 6 bases; bases with no gene match: 13. The CDR3 is made up of 14 amino acids. Note on this clone: Its antigen is unidentified.

Findings of the study overall: Donors skewed white British and female; clonal diversity was possibly underestimated. Compared with day 0, the breadth and depth of the Spike-specific TCR repertoire rose significantly after two doses of AZD1222.

Profiled with immunoSEQ multiplex PCR; TCRdb holds only in-frame clones, not every one. The sample includes over 120,000 clones, 80% to 90% of them seen just once. This TCR was recovered from an adult in good health. Sequenced here: peripheral blood, sampled on day 0 of AZD1222 vaccination. The chain combines TRBV6-6 with TRBJ2-1, with TRBD2 matching 8 bases. The CDR3 DNA is TGTGCCAGCAGCACGGGGGGGGAGTGGGCTCGGCAGTTCTTC. Encoded protein: CASSTGGEWARQFF.